The rows below give T cell receptor beta chains drawn from one sample of a study of cytomegalovirus exposure and HLA in healthy donors. Here immunoSEQ multiplex PCR was the method, and the copy in TCRdb shows in-frame clones only, minus some. The sample carries about 120,000 clones, roughly 80% recorded once. Sample: PBMCs. All receptors derive from a female donor in good health and CMV-seropositive. Each CDR3 is given with its conserved first and last residue.

>TRBJ1-1|12|TRBV2
CASSGLNTEAFF
>TRBJ1-3|13|TRBV9
CASSVEPGNTIYF
>TRBJ1-1|15|TRBV4-1
CASSQAGGQNTEAFF
>TRBJ2-5|15|TRBV2
CASTRGGQGAETQYF
>TRBJ2-3|16|TRBV7-3
CASSLTLALTTDTQYF
>TRBJ2-2|12|TRBV28
CASRTQGGELFF
>TRBJ2-5|14|TRBV5-1
CASSLGLIQETQYF
>TRBJ2-1|16|TRBV5-1
CASSPETGTFYNEQFF
>TRBJ1-2|17|TRBV7-9
CASSSTGQLEAYYGYTF
>TRBJ2-3|15|TRBV5-1
CASSSASGGTDTQYF
>TRBJ2-7|12|TRBV29-1
CSGKQGGYEQYF
>TRBJ1-5|14|TRBV2
CASRRGGIGQPQHF
>TRBJ2-7|15|TRBV6-4
CASSLLAQLTHEQYF
>TRBJ2-3|16|TRBV5-1
CASSFLAGGSTDTQYF
>TRBJ1-2|14|TRBV28
CASRRTGANYGYTF
>TRBJ2-7|14|TRBV30
CAWTEGGSAYEQYF
>TRBJ2-7|17|TRBV5-4
CASSLDGVARSSYEQYF
>TRBJ1-6|15|TRBV2
CASRVQGMGNSPLHF
>TRBJ1-1|16|TRBV5-1
CASSLGGALLNTEAFF
>TRBJ2-3|13|TRBV7-8
CASSDRGPDTQYF
>TRBJ1-5|16|TRBV5-5
CASSSLSEGGTEPQHF
>TRBJ2-1|13|TRBV5-1
CASSSAGFHEQFF
>TRBJ1-5|15|TRBV10-2
CASSWTGTGGSAQHF
>TRBJ2-3|15|TRBV7-9
CASSFLAGGTDTQYF
>TRBJ1-6|14|TRBV6-6
CASSYGTGDSPLHF
>TRBJ2-7|15|TRBV7-2
CASSPRVADPYEQYF
>TRBJ1-2|16|TRBV6-1
CASSEAGTGKKYGYTF
>TRBJ1-5|15|TRBV7-8
CASRYGTGPLGPQHF
>TRBJ1-2|15|TRBV6-5
CASTKGGAGFHGYTF
>TRBJ1-1|14|TRBV5-1
CASSLAGQGTEAFF
>TRBJ2-7|15|TRBV6-5
CASSYDSSYLYEQYF
>TRBJ1-2|11|TRBV28
CASSRGSGYTF
>TRBJ2-1|15|TRBV27
CASRTTSGALSEQFF
>TRBJ1-4|14|TRBV5-1
CASSSGVPNEKLFF
>TRBJ2-1|14|TRBV5-4
CASSLGRDYNEQFF
>TRBJ2-4|15|TRBV9
CASSVGGTSGNIQYF
>TRBJ2-7|15|TRBV7-8
CASSYTSGGSTKQYF
>TRBJ2-3|15|TRBV6-5
CASKERGAGTDTQYF
>TRBJ1-1|13|TRBV5-1
CASSLDGGTEAFF
>TRBJ1-5|13|TRBV27
CASSRQGSQPQHF